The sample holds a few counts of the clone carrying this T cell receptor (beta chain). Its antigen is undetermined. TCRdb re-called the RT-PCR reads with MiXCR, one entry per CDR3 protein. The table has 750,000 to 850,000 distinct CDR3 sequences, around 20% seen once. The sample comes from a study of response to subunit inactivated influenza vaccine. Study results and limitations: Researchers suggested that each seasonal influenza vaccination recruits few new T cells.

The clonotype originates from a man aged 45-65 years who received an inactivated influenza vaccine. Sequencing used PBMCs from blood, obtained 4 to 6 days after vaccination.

The DNA for the CDR3 is TGCAGTGCTGAGCGGGAGACGTCTCAAGAGACCCAGTACTTC. It codes for CSAERETSQETQYF. The chain combines TRBV20-1 with TRBJ2-5, with 8 bases lining up with TRBD2. CDR1 and CDR2 from the germline V gene are DFQATT and SNEGSKA (reference sequence). This CDR3 comprises 14 residues. Trimming removed 5 bases from V and 2 bases from J; junction bases left unmatched: 7.